This T cell receptor (beta chain) was sequenced in a study of molecular identifiers for immune sequencing clone quantification. Study outcomes and limitations: Over 99% of CMV-specific effector molecules, but under 1% of naive ones, were in clones above 20 copies.

This clonotype was seen once. Its antigen is not identified. The CDR3 covers 17 residues. V was shortened by 0 bases and J by 3 bases, with 17 bases between the two germline ends. Germline CDR1 is LGHNA and CDR2 is YSLEER. Libraries used roughly 18,000 to 1,000,000 sorted naive CD8 T cells and 10%, 30% or 50% RNA input. Methods described previously, with TCR primers listed, were used for bulk TCR libraries. In TCRdb, the PCR reads were re-called with MiXCR into one record per CDR3 protein. In the table there are a few hundred thousand distinct CDR3 sequences, about a quarter of which are singletons. The specimen was naive CD8+ T cells from blood, with Jurkat cell RNA spiked in. As to subset: FACS-sorted CD8+CD4-CCR7+CD45RA+ naive T cells. The sequence was obtained from a human donor in good health. Some libraries in this study had Jurkat cell RNA spiked in. This rearrangement joins TRBV4-3 to TRBJ1-1; D is perhaps TRBD1 (5 bases). The CDR3 DNA sequence: TGCGCCAGCAGCCAAGATATCGACAGAATTTTGGACACTGAAGCTTTCTTT. It encodes CASSQDIDRILDTEAFF.